These T cell receptor beta chains were read from a single sample in a study of CD8 T cells in ankylosing spondylitis. TCRdb re-analysed the 5' RACE reads in MiXCR, keeping a single row per CDR3 protein. The top ten hold 0.45% to 0.6% of the sample, which has more than 650,000 distinct CDR3 sequences, 12% seen once. Sequenced: blood, either unsorted or a sorted T cell fraction (not recorded which). The receptors here all came from a male donor with ankylosing spondylitis. Each CDR3 is given with its conserved first and last residue. The order of the fields is D gene, clone size, J gene, V gene, CDR3 protein, CDR3 DNA. A D gene is named only where the DNA matches it firmly. Size is stated for part of the rows, as once, few or many counts, or as a class when the clone is expanded.

d_gene: .; abundance: few; j_gene: TRBJ1-5; v_gene: TRBV10-3; CDR3aa: CATADRLNQPQHF; CDR3nt: TGTGCCACCGCTGACAGACTGAATCAGCCCCAGCATTTT
d_gene: TRBD1; abundance: few; j_gene: TRBJ1-1; v_gene: TRBV25-1; CDR3aa: CASSALTGTDNTEAFF; CDR3nt: TGTGCCAGCAGTGCCCTAACCGGGACAGATAACACTGAAGCTTTCTTT
d_gene: TRBD2; abundance: few; j_gene: TRBJ2-1; v_gene: TRBV24-1; CDR3aa: CATSGTSGKPYNEQFF; CDR3nt: TGTGCCACCAGTGGGACTAGCGGGAAACCCTACAATGAGCAGTTCTTC
d_gene: .; abundance: few; j_gene: TRBJ1-3; v_gene: TRBV5-1; CDR3aa: CASSLGPTDDSGNTIYF; CDR3nt: TGCGCCAGCAGCTTGGGTCCGACAGACGACTCTGGAAACACCATATATTTT
d_gene: TRBD2; abundance: .; j_gene: TRBJ2-1; v_gene: TRBV4-3; CDR3aa: CASSQDVGGGRNEQFF; CDR3nt: TGCGCCAGCAGCCAAGACGTCGGCGGGGGTCGGAATGAGCAGTTCTTC
d_gene: .; abundance: many; j_gene: TRBJ1-6; v_gene: TRBV29-1; CDR3aa: CSAAIGSESPLHF; CDR3nt: TGCAGCGCTGCCATAGGCAGTGAGTCACCCCTCCACTTT
d_gene: TRBD2; abundance: few; j_gene: TRBJ2-3; v_gene: TRBV15; CDR3aa: CATSTRLAGSTDTQYF; CDR3nt: TGTGCCACCAGCACCCGACTAGCGGGTAGCACAGATACGCAGTATTTT
d_gene: TRBD1; abundance: .; j_gene: TRBJ2-1; v_gene: TRBV5-1; CDR3aa: CASSTLGQGGEQFF; CDR3nt: TGCGCCAGCAGCACCCTGGGACAGGGAGGTGAGCAGTTCTTC
d_gene: .; abundance: .; j_gene: TRBJ2-2; v_gene: TRBV6-1; CDR3aa: CATVASNTGELFF; CDR3nt: TGTGCCACCGTAGCGTCGAACACCGGGGAGCTGTTTTTT
d_gene: .; abundance: few; j_gene: TRBJ1-1; v_gene: TRBV20-1; CDR3aa: CSARDVAPNTEAFF; CDR3nt: TGCAGTGCTAGAGACGTCGCCCCGAACACTGAAGCTTTCTTT
d_gene: .; abundance: many; j_gene: TRBJ2-7; v_gene: TRBV4-3; CDR3aa: CASSQGVGDSYEQYF; CDR3nt: TGCGCCAGCAGCCAAGGTGTCGGGGACTCCTACGAGCAGTACTTC
d_gene: .; abundance: .; j_gene: TRBJ2-1; v_gene: TRBV29-1; CDR3aa: CSAEQSSYNEQFF; CDR3nt: TGCAGCGCAGAGCAGAGCTCCTACAATGAGCAGTTCTTC
d_gene: .; abundance: .; j_gene: TRBJ2-7; v_gene: TRBV5-1; CDR3aa: CASSLGPTGFYEQYF; CDR3nt: TGCGCCAGCAGCTTGGGACCGACAGGTTTCTACGAGCAGTACTTC
d_gene: TRBD1; abundance: few; j_gene: TRBJ2-1; v_gene: TRBV28; CDR3aa: CASSPPGDSGEQFF; CDR3nt: TGTGCCAGCAGTCCGCCTGGGGACAGCGGAGAGCAGTTCTTC
d_gene: .; abundance: .; j_gene: TRBJ1-5; v_gene: TRBV6-1; CDR3aa: CASSRTIETGQPQHF; CDR3nt: TGTGCCAGCAGTCGGACAATTGAGACAGGTCAGCCCCAGCATTTT
d_gene: TRBD2; abundance: few; j_gene: TRBJ2-3; v_gene: TRBV12-3/TRBV12-4; CDR3aa: CASTSSPHGGGTDTQYF; CDR3nt: TGTGCCAGCACCTCATCCCCCCACGGGGGGGGCACAGATACGCAGTATTTT
d_gene: TRBD2; abundance: .; j_gene: TRBJ2-1; v_gene: TRBV6-1; CDR3aa: CASRSLAGGPNWNEQFF; CDR3nt: TGTGCCAGCAGATCACTAGCGGGAGGGCCAAATTGGAATGAGCAGTTCTTC
d_gene: .; abundance: few; j_gene: TRBJ1-4; v_gene: TRBV29-1; CDR3aa: CSVEELQGRTEKLFF; CDR3nt: TGCAGCGTTGAAGAGTTACAGGGAAGGACCGAAAAACTGTTTTTT
d_gene: .; abundance: few; j_gene: TRBJ2-1; v_gene: TRBV6-4; CDR3aa: CASSIQGSDEQFF; CDR3nt: TGTGCCAGCAGTATTCAGGGGAGCGATGAGCAGTTCTTC
d_gene: TRBD2; abundance: .; j_gene: TRBJ2-3; v_gene: TRBV20-1; CDR3aa: CSAPNLIAGVTDTQYF; CDR3nt: TGCAGTGCTCCAAACCTTATAGCGGGAGTAACAGATACGCAGTATTTT
d_gene: .; abundance: few; j_gene: TRBJ1-3; v_gene: TRBV3-1; CDR3aa: CASSHGARGNTIYF; CDR3nt: TGTGCCAGCAGCCACGGGGCACGCGGAAACACCATATATTTT
d_gene: TRBD1; abundance: many; j_gene: TRBJ1-1; v_gene: TRBV20-1; CDR3aa: CSAPRGDRGQPAFF; CDR3nt: TGCAGTGCCCCGAGGGGGGACAGGGGCCAGCCAGCTTTCTTT
d_gene: .; abundance: few; j_gene: TRBJ2-7; v_gene: TRBV4-3; CDR3aa: CASSQEAFSYEQYF; CDR3nt: TGCGCCAGCAGCCAAGAAGCATTTTCCTACGAGCAGTACTTC
d_gene: .; abundance: many; j_gene: TRBJ2-5; v_gene: TRBV10-2; CDR3aa: CASSEAGIQETQYF; CDR3nt: TGCGCCAGCAGTGAGGCCGGTATCCAAGAGACCCAGTACTTC
d_gene: .; abundance: many; j_gene: TRBJ2-7; v_gene: TRBV20-1; CDR3aa: CSARDPTRYDEQYF; CDR3nt: TGCAGTGCTAGAGATCCAACGCGGTATGACGAGCAGTACTTC
d_gene: .; abundance: .; j_gene: TRBJ2-2; v_gene: TRBV20-1; CDR3aa: CSAIGNTGELFF; CDR3nt: TGCAGTGCTATAGGGAACACCGGGGAGCTGTTTTTT
d_gene: .; abundance: few; j_gene: TRBJ1-2; v_gene: TRBV7-9; CDR3aa: CATDPGPANYGYTF; CDR3nt: TGTGCCACGGACCCCGGACCCGCGAACTATGGCTACACCTTC
d_gene: .; abundance: .; j_gene: TRBJ1-5; v_gene: TRBV24-1; CDR3aa: CATSDRNSNQPQHF; CDR3nt: TGTGCCACCAGTGATCGGAATAGCAATCAGCCCCAGCATTTT
d_gene: .; abundance: many; j_gene: TRBJ1-5; v_gene: TRBV5-1; CDR3aa: CASSLAPQGEGNQPQHF; CDR3nt: TGCGCCAGCAGCTTGGCCCCTCAGGGTGAGGGAAATCAGCCCCAGCATTTT
d_gene: TRBD2; abundance: few; j_gene: TRBJ2-3; v_gene: TRBV6-1; CDR3aa: CASSVSGNALDTQYF; CDR3nt: TGTGCCAGCAGCGTAAGCGGGAACGCACTAGATACGCAGTATTTT
d_gene: .; abundance: .; j_gene: TRBJ1-4; v_gene: TRBV6-5; CDR3aa: CASTSSVEEKLFF; CDR3nt: TGTGCCAGCACTTCTTCAGTTGAGGAAAAACTGTTTTTT
d_gene: .; abundance: many; j_gene: TRBJ2-5; v_gene: TRBV29-1; CDR3aa: CSVRAPKEETQYF; CDR3nt: TGCAGCGTCCGCGCCCCCAAGGAAGAGACCCAGTACTTC
d_gene: TRBD2; abundance: few; j_gene: TRBJ2-4; v_gene: TRBV6-1; CDR3aa: CASRALAGEEYF; CDR3nt: TGTGCCAGCAGGGCCCTAGCGGGAGAAGAGTACTTC
d_gene: TRBD2; abundance: .; j_gene: TRBJ2-5; v_gene: TRBV14; CDR3aa: CASSQDMWGRDTSSYNEQYF; CDR3nt: TGTGCCAGCAGCCAAGATATGTGGGGGAGGGATACCAGCTCCTACAATGAGCAGTACTTC
d_gene: .; abundance: .; j_gene: TRBJ2-5; v_gene: TRBV7-2; CDR3aa: CASSPRGWSEETQYF; CDR3nt: TGTGCCAGCAGCCCCAGAGGGTGGAGCGAAGAGACCCAGTACTTC